The 9 T cell receptor beta chains presented below share a single source sample, sequenced in a study of cytomegalovirus exposure and HLA in healthy donors. The PCR was carried out with 60 Vbeta primers and 13 Jbeta primers. Clones were read by immunoSEQ multiplex PCR, and TCRdb kept only the in-frame ones, dropping some. The profile covers over 200,000 clones, with about 85% appearing a single time and about 1.2% taken by the ten largest. The specimen was PBMCs. Every receptor here comes from a human donor in good health.

The chain couples TRBV4-3 to TRBJ2-7, with 8 nucleotides matching TRBD1. CDR1 is LGHNA, CDR2 YSLEER, per germline. Trimming took 9 bases from V and 2 from J; bases not matched to a gene: 6. The CDR3 length is 13 residues. CDR3 DNA: TGCGCCAGGTGGACAGGGATGACCTACGAGCAGTACTTC. Translation gives CARWTGMTYEQYF.

The chain couples TRBV27 to TRBJ2-2; 10 positions match TRBD1. This CDR3 has 15 residues. V lost 3 bases, J lost 5 bases, and 3 bases stayed unmatched. Germline assignment: CDR1 MNHEY and CDR2 SMNVEV (reference sequence). CDR3 in DNA: TGTGCCAGCAGTTTTGCGGGACAGGGGACCGGGGAGCTGTTTTTT. This translates into CASSFAGQGTGELFF.

This clone was seen once. The CDR3 loop is CASSQYRVSGANVLTF. The CDR3 nucleotides read TGCGCCAGCAGCCAATACAGGGTCTCTGGGGCCAACGTCCTGACTTTC. The chain links TRBV4-1 to TRBJ2-6; TRBD1 is a possible D gene (6 bases). Germline V CDR1 and CDR2: MGHRA, YSYEKL. The CDR3 is 16 amino acids. V was clipped by 2 bases and J by 0 bases, with 8 bases between them.

V usage is TRBV28 and J usage is TRBJ1-1; 8 nucleotides line up with TRBD1. With V trimmed by 3 bases and J by 3 bases, 9 bases remained unmatched. CDR1 is MDHEN, CDR2 SYDVKM, per germline. The CDR3 length is 16 residues. CDR3 protein: CASSLVGRGLDTEAFF. CDR3 in DNA: TGTGCCAGCAGTTTGGTCGGCAGGGGGCTCGACACTGAAGCTTTCTTT.

The chain couples TRBV28 to TRBJ2-7, with 7 bases aligning to TRBD1. J lost 0 bases, V lost 6 bases, and 8 bases had no gene match. This CDR3 is 15 amino acids long. Germline CDR1 reads MDHEN; CDR2 reads SYDVKM. The CDR3 nucleotides read TGTGCCAGCAGCCCAGGGGGACGGAGCTCCTACGAGCAGTACTTC. Translating it yields CASSPGGRSSYEQYF. The full variable domain, in which reference TRBV28 and TRBJ2-7 provide the parts outside the CDR3, is DVKVTQSSRYLVKRTGEKVFLECVQDMDHENMFWYRQDPGLGLRLIYFSYDVKMKEKGDIPEGYSVSREKKERFSLILESASTNQTSMYLCASSPGGRSSYEQYFGPGTRLTVT.

V and J are TRBV6-5 and TRBJ2-3; unclear D gene. The CDR3 loop spans 16 amino acids. The germline gives CDR1 MNHEY, CDR2 SVGAGI. V was trimmed by 0 bases and J by 2 bases, leaving 12 bases between them. As DNA, the CDR3 is TGTGCCAGCAGTTACTCGAGAGGAACACCCACAGATACGCAGTATTTT. This translates into CASSYSRGTPTDTQYF.

The chain joins TRBV15 to TRBJ1-2; the match to TRBD1 covers 9 bases. V shed 3 bases, J shed 6 bases, and the junction held 8 bases outside the gene matches. Looked up from germline, CDR1 is LNHNV and CDR2 is YYDKDF (reference sequence). This CDR3 has 15 amino acids. Here the CDR3 reads CATSRRTGDSNGYTF. The CDR3 DNA reads TGTGCCACCAGCAGGAGGACAGGGGATTCGAATGGCTACACCTTC.

The rearrangement joins TRBV7-2 to TRBJ1-2; the D gene is possibly TRBD1 (6 bases). Trimming took off 5 bases at V and 8 bases at J, with 27 bases between the two ends. Germline V gene lookup returns CDR1 SGHTA and CDR2 FQGNSA. The CDR3 consists of 17 residues. This chain's CDR3 is CASSPRPAPDSSPGYTF. The CDR3 DNA follows: TGTGCCAGCAGCCCCCGTCCGGCTCCGGACAGCTCCCCGGGCTACACCTTC.

This chain joins TRBV14 and TRBJ2-3, with D perhaps matching TRBD1 (5 bases). V was cut by 2 bases and J by 2 bases, with 17 bases left in between. There are 17 residues in the CDR3. In germline, CDR1 is SGHDN, CDR2 FVKESK. The CDR3, as DNA: TGTGCCAGCAGCCAACTTCAGGGTGTAGGCCTCACAGATACGCAGTATTTT. This encodes CASSQLQGVGLTDTQYF. Supplemented by reference TRBV14 and TRBJ2-3, the full variable domain reads EAGVTQFPSHSVIEKGQTVTLRCDPISGHDNLYWYRRVMGKEIKFLLHFVKESKQDESGMPNNRFLAERTGGTYSTLKVQPAELEDSGVYFCASSQLQGVGLTDTQYFGPGTRLTVL.